This T cell receptor (beta chain) comes out of a study of T cells in Graves' hyperthyroidism and ophthalmopathy. What was amplified from RNA transcripts were TCR beta CDR3 regions. The HTBI primer set drove a first-round RT-PCR of the TCR CDR3. MiXCR, applied by TCRdb to the multiplex PCR reads, yields one record per CDR3 protein. Of 350,000 to 400,000 distinct CDR3 sequences in the sample, about 19% were seen once. Trimming removed 6 bases from V and 1 base from J; junction bases left unmatched: 0. Germline CDR1 is ENHRY and CDR2 is SYGVKD. The CDR3 consists of 15 residues. This clonotype appeared many times. Graves' hyperthyroidism showing no ophthalmopathy progression within 18 months was considered stable. Diagnoses were established using clinical symptoms, serum thyroxine and TRAb, thyroid ultrasound and orbital computed tomography. Extraction of PBMCs used roughly 10 ml of fresh peripheral blood.

The sequence came from a young woman with Graves' hyperthyroidism. The material sequenced was blood. The V gene is TRBV10-3, the J gene TRBJ2-2; 12 nucleotides match TRBD2. The CDR3 here is CAIRTSGGNTGELFF. DNA of the CDR3: TGTGCCATCAGGACTAGCGGGGGGAACACCGGGGAGCTGTTTTTT.